The T cell receptor beta chain described here comes from a study of blood T cells in healthy people across ages. A second roughly 7 to 11 cycle PCR used barcoded and J-beta primers. TCRdb reprocessed the 5' RACE reads with MiXCR, giving one entry per CDR3 protein. Altogether about 1.8 million distinct CDR3 sequences are present, around 50% being singletons, with the ten largest covering approximately 2%. About this clonotype itself: Antigen unknown.

Study-wide results and limits: Long-lived donors carried more naive CD4+ cells and greater diversity than aged donors. Nothing was known about donor CMV status, and this possibly confounded expanded clonotype changes. TCR beta diversity tracked closely with naive T cell percentage.

Germline-derived CDR1 and CDR2 are ENHRY and SYGVKD. V lost 4 bases, J lost 1 base, and 12 bases stayed unmatched. The CDR3 spans 17 residues. The sequence was collected from a middle-aged woman in good health. Sequences were obtained from blood. This rearrangement joins TRBV10-3 to TRBJ1-2, with 7 bases that match TRBD1. Written as DNA, the CDR3 is TGTGCCATCAGTGTTGACGCCTCCAGGGGGATTAACTATGGCTACACCTTC. Translating it yields CAISVDASRGINYGYTF.